This TCR beta chain was profiled in a study of cytomegalovirus exposure and HLA in healthy donors. Study results and caveats: That first-cohort TCR clusters tended to co-occur in the approximately 110 validation repertoires was found in a later analysis.

Trimming removed 4 bases from V and 9 bases from J, with 24 bases in between. There are 15 residues in the CDR3. The germline CDR1 and CDR2 sequences are SQVTM and ANQGSEA. TCRdb keeps only in-frame clones here, not all; method: immunoSEQ multiplex PCR. The sample includes about 220,000 clones, around 90% seen only once; the top ten take around 1.1%. The donors were members of the validation cohort comprising over a hundred subjects, separate from the roughly 690-subject first cohort. On this clone: The antigen is unknown.

What was sequenced was PBMCs. The receptor comes from a woman younger than 35 in good health and CMV-seronegative. V usage is TRBV29-1 and J usage is TRBJ2-5; D is perhaps TRBD2 (6 bases). In DNA form, the CDR3 reads TGCAGCGTTGGTAGGGAGCGGGTTGCCGTTGGGGCCCAGTACTTC. Translation gives CSVGRERVAVGAQYF.